These 29 T cell receptor beta chains originate from one sample sequenced in a study of blood T cell repertoires in COVID-19. Assay: immunoSEQ multiplex PCR; the TCRdb copy retains only in-frame clones and omits some. Of some 150,000 clones in the sample, over 80% were seen once. The sequenced material came from PBMCs or T cells enriched from blood (not recorded which). All receptors come from a woman aged 40 to 50 who had recovered from COVID-19.

V and J are TRBV3-1 (or the pseudogene TRBV3-2) and TRBJ2-7, with 9 bases fitting TRBD1. The CDR3 covers 16 residues. Trimming removed 5 bases from V and 1 base from J; junction bases left unmatched: 9. Germline CDR1 reads LGHDT; CDR2 reads YNNKEL (reference sequence). This CDR3 is CASSAAPGQGSYEQYF. The CDR3 DNA follows: TGTGCCAGCAGCGCAGCCCCGGGACAGGGTTCCTACGAGCAGTACTTC.

The genes are TRBV2 and TRBJ1-2; 7 bases fit TRBD1. Germline CDR1 SNHLY, CDR2 FYNNEI. The junction had 4 bases not matched to a gene; V was cut back by 3 bases and J by 0 bases. CDR3 length: 15 residues. CDR3 residues: CASSEEGAPNYGYTF. The CDR3 DNA reads as TGTGCCAGCAGTGAGGAGGGGGCGCCTAACTATGGCTACACCTTC.

The rearrangement links TRBV27 to TRBJ1-6; perhaps TRBD1 as D (6 bases). The CDR3 spans 15 residues. Germline assignment: CDR1 MNHEY and CDR2 SMNVEV (reference sequence). With 2 bases removed from V and 4 bases from J, the gap between germline ends came to 9 bases. The DNA for the CDR3 is TGTGCCAGCAGTTTAACGACAGGATATAATTCACCCCTCCACTTT. Translating gives CASSLTTGYNSPLHF.

The gene calls are TRBV27 and TRBJ2-1; 9 bases are shared with TRBD1. This CDR3 has 18 amino acids. Germline V gene sequence: CDR1 MNHEY, CDR2 SMNVEV (reference sequence). The trim removed 2 bases at V and 5 bases at J, leaving 13 bases unmatched. The CDR3 DNA sequence: TGTGCCAGCAGTTTAAAGGGACAGGGCGTTCGTTTGGACAATGAGCAGTTCTTC. This translates into CASSLKGQGVRLDNEQFF.

The J gene is TRBJ1-2, the V gene TRBV5-8; maybe TRBD1 (6 bases). The germline V gene has CDR1 SGHTS and CDR2 YDEGEE. The V end lost 6 bases, the J end lost 4 bases, and 16 bases lay between the germline ends. The CDR3 is 14 residues long. CDR3 sequence (DNA): TGTGCCAGCATCCAAGACAGGTGGAGCTATGGCTACACCTTC. Protein: CASIQDRWSYGYTF.

The chain carries TRBV4-1 and TRBJ1-2; weak D call: TRBD1 (6 bases). The length of the CDR3 is 15 residues. CDR1 is MGHRA and CDR2 is YSYEKL in the germline V gene. Trimming cost V 1 base and J 2 bases, with 11 bases left between them. The CDR3 DNA follows: TGCGCCAGCAGCCAAGTTGGGCAGGGGAACTATGGCTACACCTTC. Protein product: CASSQVGQGNYGYTF.

The rearrangement uses TRBV20-1 and TRBJ2-5, with unresolved D. Germline V gives CDR1 DFQATT, CDR2 SNEGSKA (reference sequence). There are 13 residues in the CDR3. Trimming pared 3 bases from V and 4 bases from J, leaving 12 bases between. The DNA of the CDR3 is TGCAGTGCTAGTCGGAGTTCTGGAGAGACCCAGTACTTC. It encodes CSASRSSGETQYF.

In its sample, this clone was seen a few times. The chain joins TRBV5-1 to TRBJ2-5; 7 bases fit TRBD2. This CDR3 contains 15 residues. Germline assignment: CDR1 SGHRS and CDR2 YFSETQ. The ends lost 2 bases at V and 0 bases at J; junction bases unmatched: 4. CDR3 bases: TGCGCCAGCAGCTTATATAGCGGGTACCAAGAGACCCAGTACTTC. It codes for CASSLYSGYQETQYF.

The chain is built from TRBV11-2 and TRBJ2-3; 9 bases line up with TRBD2. CDR1 SGHAT and CDR2 FQNNGV come from the germline V gene. V lost 5 bases to trimming and J lost 7 bases; unmatched junction nucleotides: 13. The CDR3 sequence is 16 residues long. The CDR3 DNA follows: TGTGCCAGCAGCCCCATGAACGCGGGAGGGCCTAATACGCAGTATTTT. The encoded protein is CASSPMNAGGPNTQYF.

The chain carries TRBV7-9 and TRBJ1-4; 10 bases are shared with TRBD1. There are 15 residues in the CDR3. The germline gives CDR1 SEHNR, CDR2 FQNEAQ (reference sequence). After removal of 5 bases from V and 8 bases from J, the junction contained 8 bases not matched to a gene. CDR3: CASSAVGQGREKLFF. As DNA, the CDR3 is TGTGCCAGCAGCGCCGTGGGACAGGGGAGGGAAAAACTGTTTTTT.

The chain uses TRBV4-1 and TRBJ2-4, with 11 bases identical to TRBD2. V trimming: 0 bases; J trimming: 3 bases; junction bases outside the gene matches: 10. Germline V gives CDR1 MGHRA, CDR2 YSYEKL. CDR3 length: 19 residues. The CDR3 region has the DNA TGCGCCAGCAGCCAAGATCGGTTCACTAGCGGGAGATACAAAAACATTCAGTACTTC. Translating it yields CASSQDRFTSGRYKNIQYF.

In nucleotides, the CDR3 is TGTGCCAGCAGATCCCTAATAGGGGGCGGGAGGTCCTACGAGCAGTACTTC. Amino acids: CASRSLIGGGRSYEQYF. The chain is built from TRBV27 and TRBJ2-7, with D possibly TRBD2 on 8 matching bases. The germline gives CDR1 MNHEY, CDR2 SMNVEV (reference sequence). This CDR3 is built from 17 residues. The V end was cut by 6 bases, the J end by 1 base, with 22 bases between.

This chain joins TRBV5-1 and TRBJ2-7; D is perhaps TRBD1 (5 bases). V was shortened by 5 bases and J by 3 bases, with 12 bases between the two germline ends. This CDR3 has 13 residues. CDR1 SGHRS and CDR2 YFSETQ come from the germline V gene. CDR3 protein: CASSYTDNYEQYF. DNA for the CDR3: TGCGCCAGCAGTTACACGGACAACTACGAGCAGTACTTC.

The chain carries TRBV30 and TRBJ2-3; D is perhaps TRBD2 (5 bases). The V gene's germline CDR1 is GTSNPN and CDR2 SVGIG (reference sequence). There are 16 residues in the CDR3. Trimming took 2 bases from V and 2 from J, leaving 17 bases between them. The CDR3 region has the DNA TGTGCCTGGAGTTCCGCGGGTCCCCTTTACACAGATACGCAGTATTTT. The encoded protein is CAWSSAGPLYTDTQYF. The full variable domain, in which reference TRBV30 and TRBJ2-3 provide the parts outside the CDR3, is SQTIHQWPATLVQPVGSPLSLECTVEGTSNPNLYWYRQAAGRGLQLLFYSVGIGQISSEVPQNLSASRPQDRQFILSSKKLLLSDSGFYLCAWSSAGPLYTDTQYFGPGTRLTVL.

The chain carries TRBV5-1 and TRBJ2-5; 8 bases are shared with TRBD2. With 4 bases clipped from V and 2 bases from J, the junction kept 10 bases outside the gene matches. Per germline, CDR1 SGHRS and CDR2 YFSETQ. The CDR3 totals 16 residues. CDR3 in amino acids: CASSRAGGSGQETQYF. In nucleotides, the CDR3 is TGCGCCAGCAGCCGCGCGGGGGGCAGCGGTCAAGAGACCCAGTACTTC.

The rearrangement joins TRBV7-9 to TRBJ1-2, with D unclear. The germline gives CDR1 SEHNR, CDR2 FQNEAQ (reference sequence). V lost 4 bases and J 7 bases, leaving 16 bases between the germline ends. The CDR3 runs to 14 residues. The CDR3, as DNA: TGTGCCAGCAGCTCCACCCGGGAAGCTCGTGGCTACACCTTC. This codes for CASSSTREARGYTF.

This chain uses TRBV25-1 with TRBJ1-1; D is unclear. Trimming left V 4 bases short and J 0 bases short, with 3 bases between. This CDR3 has 12 amino acids. Germline V CDR1 and CDR2: MGHDK, SYGVNS. CDR3 amino acids: CASSAVNTEAFF. The CDR3 DNA sequence: TGTGCCAGCAGTGCTGTGAACACTGAAGCTTTCTTT. Combining the CDR3 with reference TRBV25-1 and TRBJ1-1 gives the whole variable domain EADIYQTPRYLVIGTGKKITLECSQTMGHDKMYWYQQDPGMELHLIHYSYGVNSTEKGDLSSESTVSRIRTEHFPLTLESARPSHTSQYLCASSAVNTEAFFGQGTRLTVV.

The chain is built from TRBV15 and TRBJ2-1; 7 bases are shared with TRBD1. The CDR3 is 17 residues long. CDR1 and CDR2 (germline): LNHNV, YYDKDF (reference sequence). Germline trimming cut 0 bases from V and 5 bases from J; bases unmatched to any gene: 10. CDR3: CATSRDPHRGSNNEQFF. CDR3 nucleotides: TGTGCCACCAGCAGAGATCCACACAGGGGTAGTAACAATGAGCAGTTCTTC.

This clone turned up a few times. The gene calls are TRBV5-8 and TRBJ1-3, with D possibly matching TRBD1 (5 bases). The V and J ends lost 0 bases and 2 bases respectively, with 9 bases between them. The CDR3 totals 15 residues. Germline CDR1 SGHTS, CDR2 YDEGEE. The CDR3 DNA follows: TGTGCCAGCAGCTTGGAGGAGGGGCCTGGAAACACCATATATTTT. It specifies CASSLEEGPGNTIYF.

This sequence joins TRBV2 and TRBJ1-2; 7 bases line up with TRBD1. The CDR3 contains 16 residues. Germline V lookup: CDR1 SNHLY, CDR2 FYNNEI. V dropped 1 base and J dropped 0; count of bases not matched to a gene: 5. In DNA form, the CDR3 reads TGTGCCAGCAGTGAAGGAGGGGGCGGGTCTAACTATGGCTACACCTTC. Encoded protein: CASSEGGGGSNYGYTF. Together with reference TRBV2 and TRBJ1-2, the CDR3 gives the full variable domain: EPEVTQTPSHQVTQMGQEVILRCVPISNHLYFYWYRQILGQKVEFLVSFYNNEISEKSEIFDDQFSVERPDGSNFTLKIRSTKLEDSAMYFCASSEGGGGSNYGYTFGSGTRLTVV.

The chain carries TRBV5-4 and TRBJ1-3; D gene ambiguous. Trimming left V 1 base short and J 3 bases short, with 17 bases between. The V gene's germline CDR1 is SGHNT and CDR2 YYREEE (reference sequence). The CDR3 sequence is 17 residues long. In nucleotides, the CDR3 is TGTGCCAGCAGCTTGCCCGGGTCGAGTCTTGGTGGAAACACCATATATTTT. Its protein is CASSLPGSSLGGNTIYF.

V is TRBV6-4 and J is TRBJ1-1, with 10 bases aligning to TRBD1. This CDR3 spans 15 amino acids. Germline V gives CDR1 MRHNA, CDR2 SNTAGT. The V and J ends lost 6 bases and 1 base, in that order; junction bases with no gene match: 5. CDR3 nucleotide sequence: TGTGCCAGCAGGGGGACAGGGGAGGGGAACACTGAAGCTTTCTTT. Translated, it gives CASRGTGEGNTEAFF.

This clone has only a few counts. J is TRBJ1-1 and V is TRBV2; D call uncertain. CDR3 length: 14 residues. From germline, CDR1 is SNHLY and CDR2 FYNNEI. Trimming pared 6 bases from V and 0 bases from J, leaving 11 bases between. CDR3 in DNA: TGTGCCAGCAGGCCGGGGTATCTGAACACTGAAGCTTTCTTT. The encoded protein is CASRPGYLNTEAFF.

This chain uses TRBV28 with TRBJ1-2, with 9 bases identical to TRBD1. This CDR3 has 13 amino acids. Unmatched junction bases numbered 4, after V lost 5 bases and J lost 6 bases. Germline V gene sequence: CDR1 MDHEN, CDR2 SYDVKM. CDR3 region: CASSLQGANGYTF. In nucleotides, the CDR3 is TGTGCCAGCAGTCTACAGGGGGCAAATGGCTACACCTTC.

The sample holds many counts of this clone. The chain combines TRBV11-3 with TRBJ2-1, with 7 positions matching TRBD2. Per the germline V gene, CDR1 is SGHNT and CDR2 is YENEEA. This CDR3 has 16 amino acids. With 5 bases clipped from V and 1 base from J, the junction kept 8 bases outside the gene matches. The CDR3 loop reads CASSSRREGSYNEQFF. The CDR3 bases are TGTGCCAGCAGCAGCAGGAGGGAGGGGTCCTACAATGAGCAGTTCTTC.

V and J are TRBV2 and TRBJ1-5; D is unclear. Germline V gene lookup returns CDR1 SNHLY and CDR2 FYNNEI. The CDR3 is made up of 16 amino acids. Trimming took 8 bases from V and 3 from J, leaving 20 bases between them. In DNA, the CDR3 is TGTGCCAGCTCGGTCCAGGAGGGCCAGAACAATCAGCCCCAGCATTTT. It specifies CASSVQEGQNNQPQHF.

This clone was seen only once. This chain uses TRBV12-3 or TRBV12-4 with TRBJ1-4, with 7 bases that match TRBD1. Trimming at V came to 8 bases and at J to 4 bases, leaving 4 bases not matched to a gene. The CDR3 loop spans 13 amino acids. The CDR3 bases are TGTGCCAGCGGAACAGGGGTTAATGAAAAACTGTTTTTT. Translating gives CASGTGVNEKLFF.

This clone was observed a handful of times. The gene calls are TRBV15 and TRBJ1-4; D remains ambiguous. From germline, CDR1 is LNHNV and CDR2 YYDKDF (reference sequence). The CDR3 length is 15 residues. Deletions cut 3 bases from V and 11 bases from J, with 19 bases between. The CDR3 region has the DNA TGTGCCACCAGCAGGGGGTTCGAGGGCCGGACGAAACTGTTTTTT. Its protein is CATSRGFEGRTKLFF.

There are a few counts of this clone. The chain links TRBV27 to TRBJ1-6; D uncertain. The V gene lost 5 bases and the J gene lost 5 bases, with 4 bases spanning the gap. CDR3 length: 12 residues. Per the germline V gene, CDR1 is MNHEY and CDR2 is SMNVEV (reference sequence). The CDR3 reads CASSPDNSPLHF. In nucleotides, the CDR3 is TGTGCCAGCAGTCCAGATAATTCACCCCTCCACTTT.